This T cell receptor beta chain was recorded in a study of shared clonotypes between healthy human individuals. Generated by immunoSEQ multiplex PCR, the TCRdb table keeps only in-frame clones and is missing some. The sample holds 1.6 million or so clones, roughly 98.5% seen once. The CDR3 is 15 amino acids. V shed 0 bases and J shed 1 base, with 8 bases lying between them. CDR1 is LNHNV, CDR2 YYDKDF, per germline (reference sequence). The chain employs TRBV15 and TRBJ2-3; D possibly corresponds to TRBD2 (6 bases). The sequencing sample was made of naive CD4+ T cells sorted from blood. Subset in this sample: CD45RA+ positively selected. The receptor comes from a man in his thirties or forties in good health. CDR3 nucleotides: TGTGCCACCAGCAGAGAGACTAGGGGCACAGATACGCAGTATTTT. Translated: CATSRETRGTDTQYF. The whole variable domain, remainder taken from reference TRBV15 and TRBJ2-3, is DAMVIQNPRYQVTQFGKPVTLSCSQTLNHNVMYWYQQKSSQAPKLLFHYYDKDFNNEADTPDNFQSRRPNTSFCFLDIRSPGLGDTAMYLCATSRETRGTDTQYFGPGTRLTVL.